A selection of T cell receptor beta chains follows, all from one sample in a study of cytomegalovirus exposure and HLA in healthy donors. Produced via immunoSEQ multiplex PCR; TCRdb's table is partial and in-frame only. The sample shows about 150,000 clones, approximately 80% of them seen only once. Sequencing was performed on PBMCs. Receptors originate from a male donor in good health and CMV-seronegative. The CDR3 runs from the conserved cysteine through the conserved F or W. D genes are given only for firm matches. A clone size is listed for some rows: how often the clone was seen (once, few, many), or a class if it is expanded.

size: once
J: TRBJ2-7
V: TRBV28
D: TRBD2
DNA: TGTGCCAGCAGTTTAGGGACTAGCGGCTACTACGAGCAGTACTTC
CDR3: CASSLGTSGYYEQYF

size: -
J: TRBJ2-7
V: TRBV4-3
D: TRBD2
DNA: TGCGCCAGCAGCCAAGATCTAGCGGGAGTAACCTACGAGCAGTACTTC
CDR3: CASSQDLAGVTYEQYF

size: -
J: TRBJ2-1
V: TRBV6-5
D: TRBD2
DNA: TGTGCCAGCAGTTACCAGCGGGAGGGCTATGAGCAGTTCTTC
CDR3: CASSYQREGYEQFF

size: -
J: TRBJ1-1
V: TRBV28
D: TRBD1
DNA: TGTGCCAGCAGCTTCACGACAGGGGACGGTTTGGGGATTACGAACACTGAAGCTTTCTTT
CDR3: CASSFTTGDGLGITNTEAFF

size: few
J: TRBJ2-1
V: TRBV4-2
D: TRBD2
DNA: TGTGCCAGCAGCCAAGATGGCAGCGGGGGGGGAGCACACAATGAGCAGTTCTTC
CDR3: CASSQDGSGGGAHNEQFF

size: -
J: TRBJ2-7
V: TRBV28
D: -
DNA: TGTGCCAGCAGTCCTAGACTTTCCAGCTCCTACGAGCAGTACTTC
CDR3: CASSPRLSSSYEQYF

size: -
J: TRBJ1-3
V: TRBV9
D: -
DNA: TGTGCCAGCAGCGTAGCTACGGGGTCGGGAAACACCATATATTTT
CDR3: CASSVATGSGNTIYF

size: few
J: TRBJ1-4
V: TRBV9
D: TRBD1
DNA: TGTGCCAGCAGCGCACAGGGGGCAGGAGAAAAACTGTTTTTT
CDR3: CASSAQGAGEKLFF

size: -
J: TRBJ1-3
V: TRBV5-6
D: -
DNA: TGTGCCAGCAGCTTGGTGGCAGGGCAGGGAAACACCATATATTTT
CDR3: CASSLVAGQGNTIYF

size: -
J: TRBJ1-2
V: TRBV9
D: TRBD1
DNA: TGTGCCAGCAGTCTGACAGGGACTAACTATGGCTACACCTTC
CDR3: CASSLTGTNYGYTF

size: -
J: TRBJ1-2
V: TRBV30
D: -
DNA: TGTGCCTGGGGGGGGATAGGCTACACCTTC
CDR3: CAWGGIGYTF

size: -
J: TRBJ2-7
V: TRBV28
D: TRBD1
DNA: TGTGCCAGCAGTTTGGGGACAGGAGCCTACGAGCAGTACTTC
CDR3: CASSLGTGAYEQYF

size: -
J: TRBJ1-2
V: TRBV7-2
D: -
DNA: TGTGCCAGCAGCTTATCAGGGGTTGACTATGGCTACACCTTC
CDR3: CASSLSGVDYGYTF

size: -
J: TRBJ2-3
V: TRBV6-5
D: -
DNA: TGTGCCAGCAAGTCCAGGCCCCACAGCACAGATACGCAGTATTTT
CDR3: CASKSRPHSTDTQYF

size: -
J: TRBJ1-2
V: TRBV5-6
D: -
DNA: TGTGCCAGCAGCTTGTTCCCTGACAGGTTTTTCTATGGCTACACCTTC
CDR3: CASSLFPDRFFYGYTF

size: -
J: TRBJ2-1
V: TRBV4-3
D: -
DNA: TGCGCCAGCAGCCAGGGCGAGACCTACAATGAGCAGTTCTTC
CDR3: CASSQGETYNEQFF

size: -
J: TRBJ1-2
V: TRBV7-9
D: -
DNA: TGTGCCAGCAGCTTTGAGGGATCTGGCTACACCTTC
CDR3: CASSFEGSGYTF

size: -
J: TRBJ2-5
V: TRBV13
D: TRBD1
DNA: TGTGCCAGCCAAAGGACAGGGTGGGAGACCCAGTACTTC
CDR3: CASQRTGWETQYF

size: -
J: TRBJ1-2
V: TRBV5-1
D: TRBD1
DNA: TGCGCCAGCAGCTCCCGACAGGGGAACTTGAATGGCTACACCTTC
CDR3: CASSSRQGNLNGYTF

size: -
J: TRBJ2-5
V: TRBV18
D: -
DNA: TGTGCCAGCTCCGGAGAGACCCAGTACTTC
CDR3: CASSGETQYF

size: -
J: TRBJ1-5
V: TRBV7-4
D: -
DNA: TGTGCCAGCAGCTTAGCGCTCGAGGGCATCAATCAGCCCCAGCATTTT
CDR3: CASSLALEGINQPQHF

size: -
J: TRBJ2-1
V: TRBV28
D: TRBD2
DNA: TGTGCCAGCAGAGAAACTAGCGGGAGGGCAAATGAGCAGTTCTTC
CDR3: CASRETSGRANEQFF

size: -
J: TRBJ2-1
V: TRBV18
D: TRBD2
DNA: TGTGCCAGCTCCCCCGGGACTAGCGGGGGGGCGGCCTACAATGAGCAGTTCTTC
CDR3: CASSPGTSGGAAYNEQFF

size: -
J: TRBJ2-7
V: TRBV5-1
D: -
DNA: TGCGCCAGCAGCTTGGGACAGGCCCTCATCTACGAGCAGTACTTC
CDR3: CASSLGQALIYEQYF

size: -
J: TRBJ1-6
V: TRBV2
D: -
DNA: TGTGCCAGCACCCTGACAGAGAGTCATTCACCCCTCCACTTT
CDR3: CASTLTESHSPLHF

size: -
J: TRBJ1-2
V: TRBV28
D: -
DNA: TGTGCCAGCAGTGGTGACAGGGGCTACACCTTC
CDR3: CASSGDRGYTF

size: -
J: TRBJ2-2
V: TRBV4-1
D: -
DNA: TGCGCCAGCAGACCGACTGGCGGAATCACCGGGGAGCTGTTTTTT
CDR3: CASRPTGGITGELFF

size: -
J: TRBJ2-7
V: TRBV7-9
D: -
DNA: TGTTCCAGCAACGGGGGATCCTACGAGCAGTACTTC
CDR3: CSSNGGSYEQYF

size: -
J: TRBJ2-7
V: TRBV7-8
D: -
DNA: TGTGCCAGCAGCTTAGCAGGGGCCCAGGGGGAGCAGTACTTC
CDR3: CASSLAGAQGEQYF

size: -
J: TRBJ1-4
V: TRBV7-9
D: -
DNA: TGTGCCAGCAGCCGCGGGGGGGGTGCTGCAACTAATGAAAAACTGTTTTTT
CDR3: CASSRGGGAATNEKLFF

size: -
J: TRBJ2-3
V: TRBV6-1
D: -
DNA: TGTGCCAGCAGTGCTCTCCTCCTCCCCACAGATACGCAGTATTTT
CDR3: CASSALLLPTDTQYF

size: -
J: TRBJ2-2
V: TRBV28
D: TRBD2
DNA: TGTGCCAGCAGTCCTCCGGGACTAGCGGAGAACACCGGGGAGCTGTTTTTT
CDR3: CASSPPGLAENTGELFF

size: -
J: TRBJ1-4
V: TRBV10-3
D: TRBD1
DNA: TGTGCCATCAGTGAGTCCGGGACAGCTTCAACTAATGAAAAACTGTTTTTT
CDR3: CAISESGTASTNEKLFF

size: -
J: TRBJ1-5
V: TRBV6-6
D: -
DNA: TGTGCCAGCAGTTCCTACAGGGGCAATCAGCCCCAGCATTTT
CDR3: CASSSYRGNQPQHF

size: -
J: TRBJ2-7
V: TRBV29-1
D: -
DNA: TGCAGCGTTGTTGACAGAGATTCCTACGAGCAGTACTTC
CDR3: CSVVDRDSYEQYF

size: few
J: TRBJ1-1
V: TRBV2
D: -
DNA: TGTGCCAGCACGGACAGTTCGATTGGCACTGAAGCTTTCTTT
CDR3: CASTDSSIGTEAFF

size: few
J: TRBJ2-7
V: TRBV5-4
D: TRBD2
DNA: TGTGCCAGCAGCTTGGGGGGACTAGCGGGGCCCAGCTCCTACGAGCAGTACTTC
CDR3: CASSLGGLAGPSSYEQYF

size: few
J: TRBJ1-2
V: TRBV19
D: TRBD1
DNA: TGTGCCAGTACCCGGGACAGGTACTATGGCTACACCTTC
CDR3: CASTRDRYYGYTF

size: -
J: TRBJ2-2
V: TRBV7-9
D: -
DNA: TGTGCCAGCACCCAGGGTCCCGGGGAGCTGTTTTTT
CDR3: CASTQGPGELFF

size: -
J: TRBJ2-2
V: TRBV28
D: -
DNA: TGTGCCAGCAGCCCCAGGGGCACCGGGGAGCTGTTTTTT
CDR3: CASSPRGTGELFF

size: -
J: TRBJ1-1
V: TRBV7-2
D: TRBD1
DNA: TGTGCCAGCAGCCGACAGGGGAACACTGAAGCTTTCTTT
CDR3: CASSRQGNTEAFF

size: -
J: TRBJ1-5
V: TRBV19
D: -
DNA: TGTGCCAGTATCCAGGGAGGGGGCAATCAGCCCCAGCATTTT
CDR3: CASIQGGGNQPQHF

size: -
J: TRBJ2-3
V: TRBV7-2
D: -
DNA: TGTGCCAGCAGCTCCACCACACTAGCAACCACAGATACGCAGTATTTT
CDR3: CASSSTTLATTDTQYF

size: once
J: TRBJ2-2
V: TRBV18
D: -
DNA: TGTGCCAGCTCCGTGAACACCGGGGAGCTGTTTTTT
CDR3: CASSVNTGELFF

size: -
J: TRBJ2-5
V: TRBV11-2
D: TRBD2
DNA: TGTGCTTGGGGCACTAGCGGGGACAAAGAGACCCAGTACTTC
CDR3: CAWGTSGDKETQYF

size: -
J: TRBJ1-6
V: TRBV20-1
D: -
DNA: TGCAGTGCGGAGGCGGATTCACCCCTCCACTTT
CDR3: CSAEADSPLHF

size: -
J: TRBJ1-5
V: TRBV5-1
D: -
DNA: TGCGCCAGCAGCTTGGAGGGGGGCAATCAGCCCCAGCATTTT
CDR3: CASSLEGGNQPQHF

size: -
J: TRBJ2-5
V: TRBV5-4
D: TRBD2
DNA: TGTGCCAGCAGCCTGAGTCGGCTGTCGGGAGGGTACCAAGAGACCCAGTACTTC
CDR3: CASSLSRLSGGYQETQYF

size: -
J: TRBJ1-5
V: TRBV29-1
D: -
DNA: TGCAGCGTTTCGGGGGATAGCAATCAGCCCCAGCATTTT
CDR3: CSVSGDSNQPQHF

size: -
J: TRBJ1-3
V: TRBV5-1
D: TRBD1
DNA: TGCGCCAGCAGCCCTACAGGGGCCTCTGGAAACACCATATATTTT
CDR3: CASSPTGASGNTIYF

size: -
J: TRBJ2-7
V: TRBV27
D: TRBD1
DNA: TGTGCCAGCAGTTACCCCGGGACAGGGTTGTGGGGGCAGTACTTC
CDR3: CASSYPGTGLWGQYF

size: -
J: TRBJ2-1
V: TRBV7-3
D: -
DNA: TGTGCCAGCAGCTTAGTAACGACGGGAACTCAGTTCTTC
CDR3: CASSLVTTGTQFF

size: -
J: TRBJ2-2
V: TRBV6-1
D: TRBD1
DNA: TGTGCCAGCAGTGAAAAATTAGGGGGTATCGGGACAGGTTATCGGGGGGAGCTGTTTTTT
CDR3: CASSEKLGGIGTGYRGELFF

size: -
J: TRBJ2-1
V: TRBV29-1
D: -
DNA: TGCAGCGTGGACAGATCCTACAATGAGCAGTTCTTC
CDR3: CSVDRSYNEQFF

size: -
J: TRBJ2-7
V: TRBV9
D: TRBD1
DNA: TGTGCCAGCAGCGTAGGAGGGACAGGGGGCTACGAGCAGTACTTC
CDR3: CASSVGGTGGYEQYF

size: -
J: TRBJ2-5
V: TRBV5-1
D: TRBD1
DNA: TGCGCCAGCAGCCCGGACAGGGTAGGAAAGACCCAGTACTTC
CDR3: CASSPDRVGKTQYF

size: -
J: TRBJ2-7
V: TRBV7-2
D: TRBD1
DNA: TGTGCCAGCAGCCCGGGGACAGGGGGCTTCTACGAGCAGTACTTC
CDR3: CASSPGTGGFYEQYF

size: -
J: TRBJ1-4
V: TRBV18
D: -
DNA: TGTGCCAGCTCACCGTCGGGTAATGAAAAACTGTTTTTT
CDR3: CASSPSGNEKLFF

size: -
J: TRBJ2-5
V: TRBV5-6
D: TRBD2
DNA: TGTGCCAGCAGCTTGGTCCTAGCGGGGGCCTCCCCAGAGACCCAGTACTTC
CDR3: CASSLVLAGASPETQYF

size: -
J: TRBJ1-1
V: TRBV19
D: TRBD1
DNA: TGTGCCAGTAGTATGGGGACAGGGGTTGAAGCTTTCTTT
CDR3: CASSMGTGVEAFF